These 2 T cell receptor beta chains were sequenced from one sample in a study of T cells in localized non-small cell lung cancer. Profiled with immunoSEQ multiplex PCR; TCRdb holds only in-frame clones, not every one. The data contain roughly 2,500 clones, less than 50% of them seen just once; the ten biggest clones take up 11%. The sequences come from lung tumor tissue, collected before any cancer treatment. The receptors were sampled from a male donor aged 60 or older with stage II squamous cell lung carcinoma.

This chain uses TRBV19 with TRBJ2-4, with TRBD1 as a possible D gene (6 bases). The CDR3 sequence is 15 residues long. V lost 4 bases and J lost 1, with 11 bases in between. Per germline, CDR1 LNHDA and CDR2 SQIVND (reference sequence). The DNA for the CDR3 is TGTGCCAGTAGTAAACAGGGTAGCGCCAAAAACATTCAGTACTTC. It codes for CASSKQGSAKNIQYF.

V gene TRBV19 combines with J gene TRBJ1-1, with D possibly matching TRBD1 (6 bases). Germline V gene sequence: CDR1 LNHDA, CDR2 SQIVND (reference sequence). This CDR3 spans 13 amino acids. The V gene lost 8 bases and the J gene lost 6 bases, with 16 bases spanning the gap. The CDR3 DNA reads as TGTGCCAGTGGGGGCCGGACGGTACCTGAAGCTTTCTTT. This translates into CASGGRTVPEAFF.